The text below deals with one T cell receptor (beta chain). The antigen remains undetermined. TCRdb's copy holds only in-frame clones and misses some; the assay was immunoSEQ multiplex PCR. The sample holds 130,000 or so clones; 80% to 95% are singletons and the top ten take about 0.18%. These data come from a study of graft-versus-host responses after intestinal transplantation. Germline lookup yields CDR1 SGHTA and CDR2 FQGTGA. V was cut by 5 bases and J by 0 bases, with 8 bases left in between. The CDR3 spans 15 residues. The sequence derives from a human donor who received an intestinal transplant. Source: unstimulated CD4+ T cells sorted from spleen or lymph node cells, taken before intestinal transplant. The chain uses TRBV7-3 and TRBJ2-6, with D unclear. CDR3 loop: CASSQGPSGANVLTF. The DNA for the CDR3 is TGTGCCAGCAGCCAAGGTCCCTCTGGGGCCAACGTCCTGACTTTC.